Included here is one T cell receptor beta chain sequence, with context. Its specificity is unknown. Using immunoSEQ multiplex PCR, the repertoire was profiled, and TCRdb retains in-frame clones only, with some absent. The data contain approximately 1.5 million clones, 95% to 99% of them singletons. The data stem from a study of shared clonotypes between healthy human individuals. General study results and limits: On the whole, naive subsets had larger estimated richness than memory subsets had. Among a handful of donors, about 5% of naive CD4 clonotypes were found in common. In contrast to clonotypes shared by all four donors, non-shared clonotypes had lower generation probabilities.

CD4+ cells underwent separation, giving CD45RA+ naive and CD45RA-negative memory subsets. The V gene's germline CDR1 is MDHEN and CDR2 SYDVKM. With 6 bases removed from V and 2 bases from J, the gap between germline ends came to 15 bases. The CDR3 totals 15 residues. This TCR was recovered from a man aged 30-40 years in good health. Sequencing was done on a sample of naive CD4+ T cells sorted from blood. Described subset: CD45RA+ positively selected. J is TRBJ2-3 and V is TRBV28; tentative D call: TRBD2 (6 bases). The CDR3: CASRKTGLNTDTQYF. The DNA for the CDR3 is TGTGCCAGCAGGAAAACGGGACTCAACACAGATACGCAGTATTTT.